One sample yielded the 20 T cell receptor beta chains listed below, sequenced in a study of blood T cell repertoires in COVID-19. The data were produced by immunoSEQ multiplex PCR, yet TCRdb's version contains in-frame clones alone and is incomplete. The profile shows a few hundred thousand clones, approximately 78% of them singletons. The material sequenced was peripheral blood. Receptors originate from a woman in her 70s with COVID-19, enrolled during active disease.

The V and J genes are TRBV3-1 (or the pseudogene TRBV3-2) and TRBJ1-2, with 7 bases matching TRBD1. The CDR3 contains 14 residues. CDR1 is LGHDT, CDR2 YNNKEL, per germline (reference sequence). V shed 4 bases and J 4 bases; nucleotides not matched to a gene: 6. CDR3 DNA sequence: TGTGCCAGCAGCCTCTCAGGGGGAGCCTATGGCTACACCTTC. This translates into CASSLSGGAYGYTF.

The rearrangement links TRBV5-1 to TRBJ2-5, with 11 bases lining up with TRBD1. Germline CDR1 SGHRS, CDR2 YFSETQ. The V and J ends lost 2 bases and 4 bases, in that order; junction bases with no gene match: 4. The CDR3 contains 15 residues. The CDR3 region has the DNA TGCGCCAGCAGCTTAGGGACAGGGGGTGGAGAGACCCAGTACTTC. Translated, it gives CASSLGTGGGETQYF.

The chain carries TRBV2 and TRBJ1-2; 7 bases fit TRBD1. The trim removed 7 bases at V and 2 bases at J, leaving 10 bases unmatched. This CDR3 region has 15 residues. CDR1 SNHLY and CDR2 FYNNEI come from the germline V gene. CDR3 in DNA: TGTGCCAGCAACCCGCGGGGCAGGGGGAACTATGGCTACACCTTC. It is translated as CASNPRGRGNYGYTF.

V gene TRBV4-3 combines with J gene TRBJ2-1, with 10 bases lining up with TRBD2. The CDR3 totals 18 residues. The trim removed 3 bases at V and 13 bases at J, leaving 21 bases unmatched. Germline loops: CDR1 LGHNA, CDR2 YSLEER. The CDR3 nucleotides are TGCGCCAGCAGCCAGGACCCCGGGGGTCTAGCGGGAGTATATAGCCAGTTCTTC. Translated, it gives CASSQDPGGLAGVYSQFF.

V gene TRBV10-1 combines with J gene TRBJ2-1; TRBD1 is a possible D gene (5 bases). Germline V gene data show CDR1 as WNHNN and CDR2 as SYGVQD (reference sequence). Deletions cut 7 bases from V and 8 bases from J, with 15 bases between. The CDR3 runs 13 residues. In nucleotides, the CDR3 is TGCGCCAGCAAGGGGCACTTTCAGGATGAGCAGTTCTTC. This translates into CASKGHFQDEQFF.

V usage is TRBV2 and J usage is TRBJ1-2; D is unresolved. The V end lost 5 bases, the J end lost 4 bases, and 11 bases lay between the germline ends. CDR1 is SNHLY and CDR2 is FYNNEI in the germline V gene. The CDR3 sequence is 13 residues long. CDR3 sequence (DNA): TGTGCCAGCAGTCGCGGCAGTCGCTATGGCTACACCTTC. This translates into CASSRGSRYGYTF.

The chain is built from TRBV2 and TRBJ1-5, with D perhaps TRBD1 (5 bases). Germline loops: CDR1 SNHLY, CDR2 FYNNEI. Trimming shortened V by 6 bases and J by 3 bases, and 12 bases separated the two germline ends. This CDR3 contains 14 residues. The CDR3 DNA reads TGTGCCAGCAGGATTACAGGAGACAATCAGCCCCAGCATTTT. This codes for CASRITGDNQPQHF.

V is TRBV18 and J is TRBJ1-5; 7 bases agree with TRBD1. The V gene end was trimmed by 4 bases and the J gene end by 3 bases; junction bases not matched to a gene: 3. Germline V gene data show CDR1 as KGHSH and CDR2 as LQKENI. The CDR3 contains 14 residues. The CDR3 region is CASSHGTDNQPQHF. In DNA form, the CDR3 reads TGTGCCAGCTCACATGGGACAGACAATCAGCCCCAGCATTTT.

This chain connects TRBV6-5 to TRBJ1-2; tentatively, D is TRBD1 (6 bases). The CDR3 contains 14 residues. The germline V gene has CDR1 MNHEY and CDR2 SVGAGI. CDR3 sequence (DNA): TGTGCTGCGGGGTCGGTCGCGGGGGCGGGCGGCTACACCTTC. Amino acids: CAAGSVAGAGGYTF.

The chain links TRBV30 to TRBJ1-5; D is undetermined. The CDR3 totals 16 residues. Germline CDR1 GTSNPN, CDR2 SVGIG (reference sequence). V was pared by 2 bases and J by 1 base, with 15 bases between. The CDR3 DNA is TGTGCCTGGAGTCGCTCGAGAGGCTACAGCAATCAGCCCCAGCATTTT. Its protein is CAWSRSRGYSNQPQHF. Complete variable domain (other parts from reference TRBV30 and TRBJ1-5): SQTIHQWPATLVQPVGSPLSLECTVEGTSNPNLYWYRQAAGRGLQLLFYSVGIGQISSEVPQNLSASRPQDRQFILSSKKLLLSDSGFYLCAWSRSRGYSNQPQHFGDGTRLSIL.

The rearrangement joins TRBV7-3 to TRBJ1-1; D unresolved. V gave up 4 bases and J gave up 7 bases, with 13 bases separating them. The CDR3 runs to 13 residues. Germline assignment: CDR1 SGHTA and CDR2 FQGTGA. The CDR3 here is CASSSGRNFEAFF. In nucleotides, the CDR3 is TGTGCCAGCAGCTCCGGGAGGAACTTTGAAGCTTTCTTT.

This chain links TRBV7-9 with TRBJ2-5, with 7 bases lining up with TRBD1. Losses at the gene ends were 5 bases for V and 4 bases for J; bases not matched to a gene: 7. CDR1 is SEHNR, CDR2 FQNEAQ, per germline (reference sequence). This CDR3 has 14 residues. The CDR3 DNA reads TGTGCCAGCAGCCAACAGGGGATCGCAGAGACCCAGTACTTC. Encoded protein: CASSQQGIAETQYF.

V is TRBV7-2 and J is TRBJ1-2; D is uncertain. Per the germline V gene, CDR1 is SGHTA and CDR2 is FQGNSA. V shed 3 bases and J shed 0 bases, with 8 bases lying between them. The CDR3 totals 14 residues. The CDR3 is CASSFMGANYGYTF. The CDR3 DNA reads TGTGCCAGCAGCTTCATGGGAGCTAACTATGGCTACACCTTC.

The V and J genes are TRBV7-9 and TRBJ1-4; D perhaps matches TRBD1 (5 bases). V lost 4 bases, J lost 2 bases, and 11 bases lay in between. The CDR3 covers 15 residues. Germline CDR1 SEHNR, CDR2 FQNEAQ (reference sequence). The CDR3, as DNA: TGTGCCAGCAGCTCTAGCGGGGGGACTAATGAAAAACTGTTTTTT. Amino acids: CASSSSGGTNEKLFF.

A single count supports this clone. The chain is built from TRBV30 and TRBJ2-3; TRBD2 aligns across 8 bases. Germline loops: CDR1 GTSNPN, CDR2 SVGIG (reference sequence). V trimming: 2 bases; J trimming: 6 bases; junction bases outside the gene matches: 4. This CDR3 is 13 amino acids long. The DNA of the CDR3 is TGTGCCTGGAGTAGCGGGAGCCCCGATACGCAGTATTTT. It codes for CAWSSGSPDTQYF.

As to this clone: Other DNA sequences in the sample encode the same CDR3. The V gene is TRBV10-3, the J gene TRBJ2-2; 9 bases are shared with TRBD1. CDR1 ENHRY and CDR2 SYGVKD come from the germline V gene. Trimming cost V 6 bases and J 3 bases; bases outside gene matches: 2. The CDR3 spans 14 residues. CDR3 nucleotides: TGTGCCATCAGCCGGACAGGGGACACCGGGGAGCTGTTTTTT. Amino acid sequence: CAISRTGDTGELFF.

This chain joins TRBV11-1 and TRBJ2-3; TRBD2 agrees at 11 bases. The CDR3 runs 15 residues. Losses at the gene ends were 5 bases for V and 2 bases for J; bases not matched to a gene: 3. Per germline, CDR1 SGHAT and CDR2 FQDESV (reference sequence). CDR3 sequence reads: CASSPGLADTDTQYF. The CDR3 bases are TGTGCCAGCAGCCCGGGACTAGCGGACACAGATACGCAGTATTTT.

This chain joins TRBV10-2 and TRBJ1-5; 7 bases align to TRBD1. Trimming took 6 bases from V and 3 from J; bases not matched to a gene: 5. The CDR3 covers 14 residues. Germline V CDR1 and CDR2: WSHSY, SAAADI. CDR3 in amino acids: CASSSGTVNQPQHF. The CDR3 nucleotides read TGCGCCAGCAGCTCCGGGACAGTCAATCAGCCCCAGCATTTT.

The rearrangement joins TRBV11-2 to TRBJ2-5; the D gene is possibly TRBD2 (6 bases). The V gene's germline CDR1 is SGHAT and CDR2 FQNNGV. Trimming cost V 4 bases and J 4 bases, with 16 bases left between them. The CDR3 is 15 amino acids. The CDR3: CASSSGTQRAETQYF. The CDR3 nucleotides read TGTGCCAGCAGCTCCGGGACTCAAAGGGCAGAGACCCAGTACTTC.

This chain joins TRBV18 and TRBJ1-1; the D gene is possibly TRBD1 (6 bases). CDR1 and CDR2 from the germline V gene are KGHSH and LQKENI. Between the trimmed V and J ends, which lost 2 bases and 3 bases, there was a span of 10 bases. The CDR3 runs to 14 residues. In nucleotides, the CDR3 is TGTGCCAGCTCACCAAAAGAGGGGGACACTGAAGCTTTCTTT. Amino acids: CASSPKEGDTEAFF.